The 30 T cell receptor beta chains given below trace back to one sample, sequenced in a study of blood T cells in healthy people across ages. Combining a sample-barcoded 5' primer with a J-beta primer mix, a second PCR ran for roughly 7 to 12 cycles. TCRdb redid the calling of the 5' RACE reads with MiXCR, one entry per CDR3 protein. This table holds roughly 410,000 distinct CDR3 sequences, 50% to 60% found once. The sequenced material came from blood. All receptors come from a man aged 55 to 70 in good health.

This clonotype was detected ten times or more. The rearrangement joins TRBV30 to TRBJ2-2; D is possibly TRBD2 (5 bases). Looked up from germline, CDR1 is GTSNPN and CDR2 is SVGIG (reference sequence). V gave up 0 bases and J gave up 3 bases, with 5 bases separating them. The CDR3 loop spans 13 amino acids. CDR3 amino acids: CAWSVRDTGELFF. CDR3 DNA sequence: TGTGCCTGGAGTGTGAGGGACACCGGGGAGCTGTTTTTT.

This chain links TRBV27 with TRBJ2-7, with a weak D call TRBD1 (6 bases). V was pared by 5 bases and J by 3 bases, with 14 bases between. The CDR3 consists of 14 residues. CDR1 MNHEY and CDR2 SMNVEV come from the germline V gene (reference sequence). As DNA, the CDR3 is TGTGCCAGCAGTCTAAAACCGACAGGCTACGAGCAGTACTTC. It is translated as CASSLKPTGYEQYF.

V is TRBV7-2 and J is TRBJ2-1; D gene uncertain. Gene TRBJ2-7 matches the end of the DNA better, so the J call may be wrong. Germline V gives CDR1 SGHTA, CDR2 FQGNSA. The length of the CDR3 is 16 residues. This CDR3 reads CASSPVDPPSYNEQYF. The CDR3 DNA reads as TGTGCCAGCAGCCCGGTAGACCCCCCATCCTACAATGAGCAGTACTTC.

The chain combines TRBV7-2 with TRBJ2-3, with TRBD2 matching 10 bases. This CDR3 comprises 18 residues. From germline, CDR1 is SGHTA and CDR2 FQGNSA. V dropped 1 base and J dropped 2; count of bases not matched to a gene: 9. CDR3 in amino acids: CASSLVPLAGGNTDTQYF. CDR3 coding DNA: TGTGCCAGCAGCTTAGTCCCCTTAGCGGGAGGAAACACAGATACGCAGTATTTT. The full variable domain, with the rest looked up from reference TRBV7-2 and TRBJ2-3, is GAGVSQSPSNKVTEKGKDVELRCDPISGHTALYWYRQSLGQGLEFLIYFQGNSAPDKSGLPSDRFSAERTGGSVSTLTIQRTQQEDSAVYLCASSLVPLAGGNTDTQYFGPGTRLTVL.

This chain joins TRBV7-3 and TRBJ1-1, with a possible D match to TRBD1 (6 bases). V lost 4 bases and J 3 bases, leaving 9 bases between the germline ends. The CDR3 extends over 13 amino acids. Germline lookup yields CDR1 SGHTA and CDR2 FQGTGA. The CDR3 DNA reads as TGTGCCAGCAGCTCACAGGGCTACACTGAAGCTTTCTTT. This encodes CASSSQGYTEAFF.

In its sample, this clonotype was seen once. The chain recombines TRBV4-3 with TRBJ1-1; D is unclear. The CDR3 covers 15 residues. The V gene's germline CDR1 is LGHNA and CDR2 YSLEER. The V end was cut by 0 bases, the J end by 2 bases, with 10 bases between. Here the CDR3 DNA reads TGCGCCAGCAGCCAAGATCGGTCAGTTAACACTGAAGCTTTCTTT. It codes for CASSQDRSVNTEAFF.

A few counts support this clonotype. The chain links TRBV2 to TRBJ2-5; unclear D gene. CDR1 and CDR2 from the germline V gene are SNHLY and FYNNEI. Trimming stripped 5 bases from V and 4 bases from J, with 17 bases between. The CDR3 covers 15 residues. The CDR3 region is CASSPHRARGETQYF. DNA for the CDR3: TGTGCCAGCAGTCCCCATAGGGCTAGAGGAGAGACCCAGTACTTC.

The sample holds many counts of this clonotype. J is TRBJ2-3 and V is TRBV5-1; no definite D call. The CDR3 sequence is 14 residues long. V was cut by 0 bases and J by 2 bases, with 7 bases left in between. Germline V gene sequence: CDR1 SGHRS, CDR2 YFSETQ. The CDR3 region has the DNA TGCGCCAGCAGCTTGGTACTTGCCACAGATACGCAGTATTTT. Residues: CASSLVLATDTQYF.

This chain links TRBV7-9 with TRBJ2-5, with TRBD2 matching 9 bases. The CDR3 sequence is 16 residues long. Germline CDR1 reads SEHNR; CDR2 reads FQNEAQ (reference sequence). After removal of 5 bases from V and 0 bases from J, the junction contained 7 bases not matched to a gene. CDR3 in amino acids: CASSPSSGEYQETQYF. The CDR3 nucleotides are TGTGCCAGCAGCCCCTCTAGCGGGGAGTACCAAGAGACCCAGTACTTC.

This chain uses TRBV5-1 with TRBJ1-1, with no clear D. CDR3 length equals 13 residues. V was clipped by 4 bases and J by 6 bases, with 13 bases between them. The V gene's germline CDR1 is SGHRS and CDR2 YFSETQ. The CDR3 loop reads CASSENPGAEAFF. CDR3 in DNA: TGCGCCAGCAGCGAAAACCCCGGGGCTGAAGCTTTCTTT.

The chain combines TRBV7-6 with TRBJ1-6; 7 nucleotides align to TRBD1. V lost 5 bases to trimming and J lost 8 bases; unmatched junction nucleotides: 6. CDR3 length equals 14 residues. Germline V lookup: CDR1 SGHVS, CDR2 FNYEAQ. CDR3 protein: CASSVRQGDSPLHF. In nucleotides, the CDR3 is TGTGCCAGCAGCGTTAGACAGGGTGATTCACCCCTCCACTTT.

The rearrangement links TRBV29-1 to TRBJ2-5, with 8 bases matching TRBD1. The J call is uncertain, as TRBJ2-7 better fits the DNA end. Germline CDR1 is SQVTM and CDR2 is ANQGSEA. The CDR3 runs to 12 residues. In DNA form, the CDR3 reads TGCAGCGCCCAAGGGACAGGCTACGAGCAGTACTTC. Translating it yields CSAQGTGYEQYF.

V and J are TRBV10-3 and TRBJ2-7; TRBD2 is a possible D gene (6 bases). Trimming stripped 2 bases from V and 4 bases from J, with 12 bases between. The CDR3 runs to 14 residues. Per the germline V gene, CDR1 is ENHRY and CDR2 is SYGVKD. The CDR3 sequence: CAISEGGSAYEQYF. DNA for the CDR3: TGTGCCATCAGTGAGGGAGGGTCCGCTTACGAGCAGTACTTC.

The chain joins TRBV7-2 to TRBJ1-1, with D perhaps TRBD1 (6 bases). Trimming took off 1 base at V and 1 base at J, with 13 bases between the two ends. Germline V gene sequence: CDR1 SGHTA, CDR2 FQGNSA. This CDR3 is built from 16 residues. This chain's CDR3 is CASSLGVDRQNTEAFF. DNA of the CDR3: TGTGCCAGCAGCTTAGGGGTGGACAGACAGAACACTGAAGCTTTCTTT.

There are a few counts of this clonotype. The chain joins TRBV6-1 to TRBJ1-6, with D possibly being TRBD1 (5 bases). Germline-derived CDR1 and CDR2 are MNHNS and SASEGT. This CDR3 comprises 14 residues. The germline V and J ends were trimmed by 6 bases and 11 bases, with 17 bases remaining between them. In DNA form, the CDR3 reads TGTGCCAGCAGAGCCGGACAAGGATGGGCACCCCTCCACTTT. Protein product: CASRAGQGWAPLHF.

A word on this clonotype: The junction and the germline gene differ at one end; a read error may be behind it. The chain has TRBV27 and TRBJ2-3; D remains ambiguous. In germline, CDR1 is MNHEY, CDR2 SMNVEV (reference sequence). This CDR3 has 14 residues. The CDR3 loop is CASSRRSITDMQYF. DNA of the CDR3: TGTGCCAGCAGTCGTCGGTCCATCACAGATATGCAGTATTTT.

This clonotype was picked up many times. The chain is built from TRBV7-2 and TRBJ2-5, with D possibly matching TRBD2 (6 bases). CDR3 length: 14 residues. V was shortened by 3 bases and J by 1 base, with 9 bases between the two germline ends. CDR1 is SGHTA, CDR2 FQGNSA, per germline. CDR3 DNA sequence: TGTGCCAGCAGCTTGGCGGGGCGCCAAGAGACCCAGTACTTC. Protein: CASSLAGRQETQYF.

V is TRBV7-9 and J is TRBJ2-5; D might be TRBD1 or TRBD2, each matching 5 bases. The germline gives CDR1 SEHNR, CDR2 FQNEAQ (reference sequence). The germline V and J ends were trimmed by 1 base and 3 bases, with 12 bases remaining between them. The CDR3 totals 15 residues. The CDR3 loop reads CASSLGRTLKETQYF. Written as DNA, the CDR3 is TGTGCCAGCAGCTTAGGGAGGACACTAAAAGAGACCCAGTACTTC.

This sequence joins TRBV5-6 and TRBJ1-2, with D tentatively TRBD1 (6 bases). The CDR3 sequence is 15 residues long. CDR1 and CDR2 (germline): SGHDT, YYEEEE. Trimming pared 4 bases from V and 12 bases from J, leaving 25 bases between. In DNA form, the CDR3 reads TGTGCCAGCAGCGTTTGGCCGGGGAGAGGGACACTCGACACCTTC. Amino acids: CASSVWPGRGTLDTF.

This clonotype was picked up one time. This chain links TRBV6-5 with TRBJ1-2; the D is unclear. This CDR3 spans 13 amino acids. V gave up 5 bases and J gave up 4 bases, with 11 bases separating them. Germline lookup yields CDR1 MNHEY and CDR2 SVGAGI. The DNA for the CDR3 is TGTGCCAGCAGTGAGGCCGGACGCTATGGCTACACCTTC. Protein: CASSEAGRYGYTF.

There are many counts of this clonotype. This chain links TRBV7-2 with TRBJ2-3; 10 bases fit TRBD2. V gave up 0 bases and J gave up 7 bases; unmatched junction bases: 10. This CDR3 contains 17 residues. CDR1 and CDR2 (germline): SGHTA, FQGNSA. The CDR3 reads CASSLARAGGRGYTQYF. The CDR3 bases are TGTGCCAGCAGCTTAGCAAGAGCGGGAGGGCGGGGATATACGCAGTATTTT.

This clonotype has a handful of counts. The genes are TRBV27 and TRBJ2-7; no clear D gene. The CDR3 sequence is 13 residues long. Germline V lookup: CDR1 MNHEY, CDR2 SMNVEV (reference sequence). Trimming removed 3 bases from V and 3 bases from J, with 9 bases in between. This CDR3 is CASSFSGGYEQYF. For the CDR3, the DNA is TGTGCCAGCAGTTTCTCCGGCGGCTACGAGCAGTACTTC.

This clonotype was observed many times. This rearrangement joins TRBV7-2 to TRBJ2-7, with D unclear. Germline CDR1 and CDR2: SGHTA and FQGNSA. Trimming cost V 1 base and J 7 bases, with 8 bases left between them. This CDR3 region has 12 residues. The DNA for the CDR3 is TGTGCCAGCAGCTTAGGCGGATGGGAGCAGTACTTC. The encoded protein is CASSLGGWEQYF. The full variable domain, rest sourced from reference TRBV7-2 and TRBJ2-7, is GAGVSQSPSNKVTEKGKDVELRCDPISGHTALYWYRQSLGQGLEFLIYFQGNSAPDKSGLPSDRFSAERTGGSVSTLTIQRTQQEDSAVYLCASSLGGWEQYFGPGTRLTVT.

The chain couples TRBV14 to TRBJ2-5, with no clear D. The better agreement between TRBJ2-7 and the DNA end casts doubt on the J call. The length of the CDR3 is 14 residues. CDR1 is SGHDN and CDR2 is FVKESK in the germline V gene. CDR3 nucleotide sequence: TGTGCCAGCAGCCAACAAGGTCAAGGCTACGAGCAGTACTTC. Protein product: CASSQQGQGYEQYF.

The sample holds a few counts of this clonotype. V usage is TRBV13 and J usage is TRBJ2-7, with D possibly being TRBD1 or TRBD2 (5 bases each). Per the germline V gene, CDR1 is PRHDT and CDR2 is FYEKMQ (reference sequence). V was clipped by 5 bases and J by 9 bases, with 11 bases between them. The CDR3 is 11 amino acids. Here the CDR3 DNA reads TGTGCCAGCAGCCCTGGGACGGGGCAGTACTTC. This codes for CASSPGTGQYF.

This clonotype was detected only once. This chain uses TRBV12-5 with TRBJ2-1; no reliable D call. CDR1 is LGHNT, CDR2 FRNRAP, per germline. This CDR3 has 11 amino acids. V lost 3 bases, J lost 6 bases, and 3 bases lay in between. CDR3 sequence: CASGFFNEQFF. The CDR3 DNA follows: TGTGCTAGTGGTTTTTTCAATGAGCAGTTCTTC.

The chain is built from TRBV20-1 and TRBJ2-1, with TRBD2 as a possible D gene (6 bases). This CDR3 is built from 17 residues. Germline V gene sequence: CDR1 DFQATT, CDR2 SNEGSKA (reference sequence). V was clipped by 0 bases and J by 1 base, with 16 bases between them. The CDR3 bases are TGCAGTGCTAGAGATTTGGGGGAGGAAGCTTCCTACAATGAGCAGTTCTTC. Translation: CSARDLGEEASYNEQFF.

The rearrangement joins TRBV29-1 to TRBJ2-7, with D maybe TRBD1 (5 bases). V was cut by 8 bases and J by 7 bases, with 15 bases left in between. The CDR3 loop spans 11 amino acids. Germline CDR1 is SQVTM and CDR2 is ANQGSEA. The CDR3 sequence is CSSDSYNEQYF. CDR3 nucleotide sequence: TGCAGCAGCGACAGCTACAATGAGCAGTACTTC.

This rearrangement joins TRBV6-5 to TRBJ1-2; D ambiguous. Trimming stripped 6 bases from V and 4 bases from J, with 18 bases between. Looked up from germline, CDR1 is MNHEY and CDR2 is SVGAGI. CDR3 length: 15 amino acids. The CDR3 spells CASRPVGSVVYGYTF. The CDR3 DNA sequence: TGTGCCAGCAGACCAGTCGGCAGTGTGGTCTATGGCTACACCTTC.

About this clonotype itself: A read error is possible here, since a much larger clone lies one base away. The V gene is TRBV6-2 or TRBV6-3, the J gene TRBJ2-3; D possibly corresponds to TRBD2 (6 bases). The CDR3 loop spans 16 amino acids. V gave up 6 bases and J gave up 5 bases, with 21 bases separating them. Germline loops: CDR1 MNHEY, CDR2 SVGEGT. The CDR3 DNA reads as TGTGCCAGCAGCCAGGGAGGAGTGGGAGTCGGAGATACGCAGTATTTT. Protein product: CASSQGGVGVGDTQYF.